This TCR beta chain was profiled in a study of regulatory T cells in long-lasting Graves disease. Regarding time point: newly diagnosed GD, antithyroid drugs for less than 3 months. The TCR library was made from RNA extracted from PBMCs. Relying on iRepertoire HTBI primers and Arm-PCR of CDR3 regions, the team built TCR beta libraries. TCRdb recomputed calls from the multiplex PCR reads with MiXCR, one row per CDR3 protein. This repertoire shows 540,000 or so distinct CDR3 sequences, roughly 14% found once; its top ten account for roughly 9.7%. Many counts were recorded for this clonotype. CDR3 length: 15 amino acids. Trimming left V 6 bases short and J 0 bases short, with 16 bases between. Germline V gene data show CDR1 as SQVTM and CDR2 as ANQGSEA. The sample was also reused in another study, on T cells in Graves' hyperthyroidism and ophthalmopathy. From that study: Among clonotypes expanded in thyroid above 0.001, most were also found in blood.

The TCR was taken from a man aged 25 to 40 with Graves disease. Sample: peripheral blood mononuclear cells (PBMCs), taken at new diagnosis, from a patient treated with antithyroid drugs. This sequence joins TRBV29-1 and TRBJ2-3; D might be TRBD2 (6 bases). The CDR3 DNA reads as TGCAGCGTCAATGAGGACCGGGGGAGCACAGATACGCAGTATTTT. Translated, it gives CSVNEDRGSTDTQYF.